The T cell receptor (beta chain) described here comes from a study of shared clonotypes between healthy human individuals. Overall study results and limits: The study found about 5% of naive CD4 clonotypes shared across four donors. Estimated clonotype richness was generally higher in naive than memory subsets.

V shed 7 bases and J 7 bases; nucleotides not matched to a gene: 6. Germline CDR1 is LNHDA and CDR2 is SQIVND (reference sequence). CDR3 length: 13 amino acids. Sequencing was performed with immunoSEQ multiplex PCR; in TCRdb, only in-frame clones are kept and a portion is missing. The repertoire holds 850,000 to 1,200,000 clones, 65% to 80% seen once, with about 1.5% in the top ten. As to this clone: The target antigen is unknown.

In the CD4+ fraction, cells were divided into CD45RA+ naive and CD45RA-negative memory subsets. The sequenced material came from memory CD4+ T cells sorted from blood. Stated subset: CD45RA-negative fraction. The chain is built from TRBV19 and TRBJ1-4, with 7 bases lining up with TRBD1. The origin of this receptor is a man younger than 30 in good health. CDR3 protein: CASKDREFEKLFF. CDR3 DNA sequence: TGTGCCAGTAAAGACAGGGAGTTTGAAAAACTGTTTTTT. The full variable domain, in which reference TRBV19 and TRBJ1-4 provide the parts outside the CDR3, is DGGITQSPKYLFRKEGQNVTLSCEQNLNHDAMYWYRQDPGQGLRLIYYSQIVNDFQKGDIAEGYSVSREKKESFPLTVTSAQKNPTAFYLCASKDREFEKLFFGSGTQLSVL.